The 31 T cell receptor beta chains given below trace back to one sample, sequenced in a study of tumour-infiltrating T cells in Burkitt lymphoma. Clones were read by immunoSEQ multiplex PCR, and TCRdb kept only the in-frame ones, dropping some. This sample yields 6,400 or so clones, of which approximately 18% are seen a single time; less than 4% belongs to the top ten. Source material: tumor tissue. The source of these receptors is a human donor with diffuse large B-cell lymphoma.

The rearrangement uses TRBV19 and TRBJ2-3, with 8 positions matching TRBD2. There are 16 residues in the CDR3. The V gene's germline CDR1 is LNHDA and CDR2 SQIVND (reference sequence). Trimming took 5 bases from V and 4 from J; bases not matched to a gene: 11. CDR3 nucleotide sequence: TGTGCCAGTAGTTCACCGAGCGGGAGTTGGGCAGATACGCAGTATTTT. Its translation: CASSSPSGSWADTQYF. Complete variable domain (other parts from reference TRBV19 and TRBJ2-3): DGGITQSPKYLFRKEGQNVTLSCEQNLNHDAMYWYRQDPGQGLRLIYYSQIVNDFQKGDIAEGYSVSREKKESFPLTVTSAQKNPTAFYLCASSSPSGSWADTQYFGPGTRLTVL.

The genes are TRBV7-2 and TRBJ2-7; 10 bases agree with TRBD1. Germline V gives CDR1 SGHTA, CDR2 FQGNSA. CDR3 size: 15 residues. Trimming cost V 1 base and J 3 bases; bases outside gene matches: 3. The CDR3, as DNA: TGTGCCAGCAGCTTAGAGGGACAGGGGTTCTACGAGCAGTACTTC. Its protein is CASSLEGQGFYEQYF.

This clone has a handful of counts. V is TRBV19 and J is TRBJ2-3; D possibly corresponds to TRBD2 (7 bases). CDR3 length: 17 residues. V was pared by 5 bases and J by 4 bases, with 22 bases between. The germline CDR1 and CDR2 sequences are LNHDA and SQIVND (reference sequence). Here the CDR3 DNA reads TGTGCCAGTAGTCGTCCCCCGGGGGGCGGGAGTGCAGATACGCAGTATTTT. Protein sequence: CASSRPPGGGSADTQYF. The full variable domain, its missing parts supplied by reference TRBV19 and TRBJ2-3, is DGGITQSPKYLFRKEGQNVTLSCEQNLNHDAMYWYRQDPGQGLRLIYYSQIVNDFQKGDIAEGYSVSREKKESFPLTVTSAQKNPTAFYLCASSRPPGGGSADTQYFGPGTRLTVL.

The chain has TRBV6-1 and TRBJ2-1; D is possibly TRBD2 (6 bases). V lost 7 bases and J 3 bases, leaving 10 bases between the germline ends. This CDR3 has 13 residues. Per the germline V gene, CDR1 is MNHNS and CDR2 is SASEGT. The CDR3 region is CASIRDFYNEQFF. In DNA, the CDR3 is TGTGCCAGCATTAGGGACTTCTACAATGAGCAGTTCTTC.

V and J are TRBV2 and TRBJ1-2, with D unclear. Germline-derived CDR1 and CDR2 are SNHLY and FYNNEI. V lost 6 bases, J lost 10 bases, and 12 bases lay in between. CDR3 length: 11 residues. CDR3 DNA sequence: TGTGCCAGCAGCGAGTGGGATGTCTACACCTTC. Translation: CASSEWDVYTF.

V and J are TRBV10-3 and TRBJ1-1, with TRBD1 as a possible D gene (6 bases). V was trimmed by 2 bases and J by 4 bases, leaving 11 bases between them. CDR3 length equals 14 residues. Germline V gene sequence: CDR1 ENHRY, CDR2 SYGVKD. CDR3 protein: CAISEGGPSTEAFF. The CDR3 bases are TGTGCCATCAGTGAGGGGGGGCCGAGCACTGAAGCTTTCTTT.

This chain joins TRBV19 and TRBJ2-7; D is ambiguous. Per the germline V gene, CDR1 is LNHDA and CDR2 is SQIVND (reference sequence). CDR3 size: 15 residues. Trimming left V 0 bases short and J 2 bases short, with 11 bases between. Here the CDR3 reads CASSIERGRTYEQYF. CDR3 in DNA: TGTGCCAGTAGTATAGAGCGTGGCCGTACCTACGAGCAGTACTTC. Based on the CDR3 plus reference TRBV19 and TRBJ2-7, the full variable domain is DGGITQSPKYLFRKEGQNVTLSCEQNLNHDAMYWYRQDPGQGLRLIYYSQIVNDFQKGDIAEGYSVSREKKESFPLTVTSAQKNPTAFYLCASSIERGRTYEQYFGPGTRLTVT.

CDR3 in amino acids: CASSPGRRTEAFF. The CDR3 nucleotides are TGTGCCAGCAGCCCGGGGAGAAGGACTGAAGCTTTCTTT. This chain uses TRBV28 with TRBJ1-1, with D hard to call. Germline CDR1 is MDHEN and CDR2 is SYDVKM. The V end lost 6 bases, the J end lost 5 bases, and 13 bases lay between the germline ends. The CDR3 loop spans 13 amino acids.

Details on this clone: An end of the junction differs from the germline gene, which may be a read error. The rearrangement links TRBV4-1 to TRBJ2-1; TRBD2 matches 7 bases. The germline V gene has CDR1 MGHRA and CDR2 YSYEKL. The CDR3 totals 15 residues. The CDR3 spells CASSQVASGNNGQFF. CDR3 in DNA: TGCGCCAGCAGCCAAGTGGCTAGCGGAAACAATGGGCAGTTCTTC.

This clone occurred a few times. This chain joins TRBV7-2 and TRBJ1-1, with TRBD1 as a possible D gene (6 bases). This CDR3 has 13 residues. V shed 5 bases and J shed 3 bases, with 10 bases lying between them. Germline V gene lookup returns CDR1 SGHTA and CDR2 FQGNSA. The CDR3 DNA sequence: TGTGCCAGCAGCCAGGGGCCAGACACTGAAGCTTTCTTT. Translation gives CASSQGPDTEAFF.

The chain uses TRBV4-2 and TRBJ2-5; TRBD2 agrees at 7 bases. Judging by the DNA end, TRBJ2-7 fits better; the J call may be wrong. CDR3 length: 15 residues. Germline V gives CDR1 LGHNA, CDR2 YNFKEQ. The DNA of the CDR3 is TGTGCCAGCAGCCAAGGGGAGCGGGGCACCTACGAGCAGTACTTC. Translation: CASSQGERGTYEQYF.

This clone has a handful of counts. This chain joins TRBV9 and TRBJ2-1; D uncertain. The CDR3 totals 16 residues. The V and J ends lost 3 bases and 8 bases respectively, with 21 bases between them. Looked up from germline, CDR1 is SGDLS and CDR2 is YYNGEE. This chain's CDR3 is CASSAVVGLAGDEQFF. The CDR3 nucleotides read TGTGCCAGCAGCGCCGTAGTCGGATTAGCTGGGGATGAGCAGTTCTTC.

The V gene is TRBV7-3, the J gene TRBJ2-1; TRBD2 agrees at 8 bases. With V trimmed by 2 bases and J by 9 bases, 6 bases remained unmatched. Germline V gene sequence: CDR1 SGHTA, CDR2 FQGTGA. The CDR3 spans 14 residues. CDR3 sequence: CASSLLAGGREQFF. The CDR3 coding sequence is TGTGCCAGCAGCTTACTTGCGGGAGGACGTGAGCAGTTCTTC.

This clone was counted between two and nine times. This sequence joins TRBV7-9 and TRBJ1-3; TRBD1 aligns across 7 bases. V shed 5 bases, J shed 0 bases, and the junction held 4 bases outside the gene matches. Germline lookup yields CDR1 SEHNR and CDR2 FQNEAQ (reference sequence). The CDR3 runs 15 residues. CDR3 coding DNA: TGTGCCAGCAGCCCGACAGGGAGCTCTGGAAACACCATATATTTT. This gives the protein CASSPTGSSGNTIYF.

The chain carries TRBV19 and TRBJ1-5; D is unresolved. With 6 bases removed from V and 4 bases from J, the gap between germline ends came to 7 bases. Germline lookup yields CDR1 LNHDA and CDR2 SQIVND (reference sequence). The CDR3 contains 12 residues. The DNA for the CDR3 is TGTGCCAGTAGGGGTGGAAATCAGCCCCAGCATTTT. It yields the protein CASRGGNQPQHF.

This clone was seen a handful of times. This chain uses TRBV21-1 with TRBJ2-4. TRBV21-1 has pseudogene status. The CDR3 consists of 18 residues. This CDR3 reads CASSKDGLAAGPRYIQYF. Written as DNA, the CDR3 is TGTGCCAGCAGCAAAGACGGGTTGGCGGCAGGCCCTCGCTACATTCAGTACTTC.

The chain uses TRBV7-2 and TRBJ1-4; D gene uncertain. CDR3 length equals 13 residues. Trimming stripped 2 bases from V and 4 bases from J, with 5 bases between. Germline CDR1 and CDR2: SGHTA and FQGNSA. CDR3 protein: CASSLILNEKLFF. The CDR3 region has the DNA TGTGCCAGCAGCTTAATCCTTAATGAAAAACTGTTTTTT.

This clone was detected only a few times. This rearrangement joins TRBV19 to TRBJ2-2; 10 positions agree with TRBD1. This CDR3 has 15 amino acids. With V trimmed by 6 bases and J by 5 bases, 6 bases remained unmatched. Germline CDR1 LNHDA, CDR2 SQIVND (reference sequence). CDR3 sequence reads: CASSRDRGSTGELFF. CDR3 nucleotide sequence: TGTGCCAGTAGCCGGGACAGGGGTAGTACCGGGGAGCTGTTTTTT. The full variable domain, its missing parts supplied by reference TRBV19 and TRBJ2-2, is DGGITQSPKYLFRKEGQNVTLSCEQNLNHDAMYWYRQDPGQGLRLIYYSQIVNDFQKGDIAEGYSVSREKKESFPLTVTSAQKNPTAFYLCASSRDRGSTGELFFGEGSRLTVL.

The chain couples TRBV6-5 to TRBJ2-4; D is possibly TRBD2 (6 bases). This CDR3 is built from 14 residues. V was trimmed by 9 bases and J by 1 base, leaving 13 bases between them. Per germline, CDR1 MNHEY and CDR2 SVGAGI. CDR3 in amino acids: CASQGGAAKNIQYF. The CDR3 DNA is TGTGCCAGTCAAGGCGGGGCGGCCAAAAACATTCAGTACTTC.

In this sample, this clone turned up a few times. The V call is TRBV11-2, the J call TRBJ2-1, with 13 nucleotides matching TRBD2. The CDR3 spans 16 residues. The germline V gene has CDR1 SGHAT and CDR2 FQNNGV. J lost 7 bases, V lost 5 bases, and 8 bases had no gene match. This CDR3 reads CASSPVGTSGNNEQFF. CDR3 bases: TGTGCCAGCAGCCCAGTCGGGACTAGCGGGAATAATGAGCAGTTCTTC.

This clone turned up a few times. This chain joins TRBV10-2 and TRBJ2-1; the D gene is possibly TRBD1 (5 bases). Germline V gives CDR1 WSHSY, CDR2 SAAADI. Trimming pared 0 bases from V and 1 base from J, leaving 10 bases between. There are 16 residues in the CDR3. This CDR3 reads CASSESAKGSYNEQFF. The CDR3 DNA is TGCGCCAGCAGTGAGTCAGCAAAGGGGTCCTACAATGAGCAGTTCTTC.

The rearrangement uses TRBV28 and TRBJ2-2, with 12 bases matching TRBD2. This CDR3 has 16 amino acids. V dropped 4 bases and J dropped 3; count of bases not matched to a gene: 3. Germline V gives CDR1 MDHEN, CDR2 SYDVKM. The CDR3 sequence: CASSSPSGRDTGELFF. The DNA of the CDR3 is TGTGCCAGCAGTTCCCCTAGCGGGAGGGACACCGGGGAGCTGTTTTTT.

This clone is deemed medium-sized. V usage is TRBV19 and J usage is TRBJ2-2, with D possibly matching TRBD2 (5 bases). Germline CDR1 reads LNHDA; CDR2 reads SQIVND (reference sequence). The CDR3 is 14 amino acids. V lost 4 bases and J lost 1, with 7 bases in between. The CDR3 DNA reads TGTGCCAGTAGTAGCGGGCTGAACACCGGGGAGCTGTTTTTT. It is translated as CASSSGLNTGELFF.

This clone was seen a handful of times. The chain has TRBV29-1 and TRBJ1-1, with D possibly matching TRBD1 (5 bases). The CDR3 length is 13 residues. CDR1 and CDR2 (germline): SQVTM, ANQGSEA. Trimming cost V 6 bases and J 6 bases, with 17 bases left between them. The CDR3 sequence is CSVASQSGAEAFF. The CDR3 DNA reads as TGCAGCGTCGCCTCCCAGTCGGGGGCTGAAGCTTTCTTT.

The chain links TRBV19 to TRBJ1-2, with D possibly being TRBD1 (5 bases). Germline V gene lookup returns CDR1 LNHDA and CDR2 SQIVND (reference sequence). This CDR3 comprises 14 residues. Trimming pared 5 bases from V and 1 base from J, leaving 11 bases between. The CDR3 bases are TGTGCCAGTAGTGTACAGGCGGGTAACTATGGCTACACCTTC. Residues: CASSVQAGNYGYTF.

The CDR3 region is CASDTSGTSTDTQYF. DNA of the CDR3: TGTGCCAGTGATACTAGCGGGACTAGCACAGATACGCAGTATTTT. The J gene is TRBJ2-3, the V gene TRBV19; 10 bases map to TRBD2. Trimming at V came to 8 bases and at J to 0 bases, leaving 5 bases not matched to a gene. The CDR3 loop spans 15 amino acids. Germline CDR1 and CDR2: LNHDA and SQIVND (reference sequence).

This clone was seen more than once but under ten times. Mismatch with germline at one junction end may stem from a read error. J is TRBJ2-1 and V is TRBV7-7; TRBD1 aligns across 10 bases. Germline V lookup: CDR1 SSHAT, CDR2 FNYEAQ (reference sequence). This CDR3 has 14 residues. The CDR3 here is CASSPGTGVNEQFF. The CDR3 region has the DNA TGTGCTAGCAGCCCCGGGACAGGGGTTAATGAGCAGTTCTTC.

This clone was counted only a few times. The CDR3 sequence is CASSSLAGEQFF. The DNA of the CDR3 is TGTGCCAGCAGCTCCCTAGCGGGGGAGCAGTTCTTC. The V call is TRBV11-2, the J call TRBJ2-1; TRBD2 agrees at 9 bases. Germline V lookup: CDR1 SGHAT, CDR2 FQNNGV. The ends lost 4 bases at V and 10 bases at J; junction bases unmatched: 2. The CDR3 covers 12 residues. Variable domain in full (rest from reference TRBV11-2 and TRBJ2-1): EAGVAQSPRYKIIEKRQSVAFWCNPISGHATLYWYQQILGQGPKLLIQFQNNGVVDDSQLPKDRFSAERLKGVDSTLKIQPAKLEDSAVYLCASSSLAGEQFFGPGTRLTVL.

The chain combines TRBV11-1 with TRBJ2-7; no clear D. The CDR3 consists of 14 residues. Germline V lookup: CDR1 SGHAT, CDR2 FQDESV (reference sequence). V was clipped by 5 bases and J by 3 bases, with 14 bases between them. CDR3 in DNA: TGTGCCAGCAGCCAAAGGGCTTCGGGCTACGAGCAGTACTTC. Its translation: CASSQRASGYEQYF.

The sample holds a few counts of this clone. This chain links TRBV4-3 with TRBJ2-3; perhaps TRBD2 as D (5 bases). The CDR3 runs 17 residues. Deletions cut 0 bases from V and 3 bases from J, with 16 bases between. Germline assignment: CDR1 LGHNA and CDR2 YSLEER. The CDR3 loop is CASSQDGGGPRTDTQYF. CDR3 DNA: TGCGCCAGCAGCCAAGATGGAGGAGGACCGAGGACAGATACGCAGTATTTT.

A few counts support this clone. The rearrangement links TRBV7-6 to TRBJ2-7, with 13 positions matching TRBD2. CDR1 and CDR2 (germline): SGHVS, FNYEAQ. The trim removed 1 base at V and 4 bases at J, leaving 10 bases unmatched. The CDR3 consists of 18 residues. The CDR3 DNA reads as TGTGCCAGCAGCTTAGAAGAATTTGGGACTAGCGGGAAGTACGAGCAGTACTTC. Protein product: CASSLEEFGTSGKYEQYF.